This T cell receptor (beta chain) emerged from a study of control samples from healthy donors and cancer patients (dated by TCRdb to about 2020). Library preparation was by the immunoSEQ multiplex PCR assay. TCRdb mirrors the immuneACCESS table, restricted to in-frame sequences. Some clones are absent from its copies; in checked studies, under half trace to an unresolved V gene, and the reason for the others is unknown. Across this sample there are under 200,000 clones, with about 86% seen only once. The top ten constitute nearly 5% of the sample. Reading the germline V gene gives CDR1 MNHEY and CDR2 SVGAGI. The CDR3 runs 12 amino acids, cysteine and phenylalanine included. Only CDR3 DNA remains: 36 bases, in frame from the first base. Between the V and J ends, shortened by 8 bases and 3 bases respectively, the junction contains 10 bases. The table lists this clone with a count of one. Its antigen target is currently unknown. Base-call qualities are not available, and no considerably larger clone is one nucleotide away.

The sequence is built from TRBV6-5 and TRBJ1-2, with no D gene named confidently. Sample: blood. The origin of this receptor is a woman aged 30 to 39 in good health. The nucleotide sequence reads TGTGCCAGCCGGGAGCCATACTATGGCTACACCTTC. Translated, this gives CASREPYYGYTF.